The rows below give T cell receptor beta chains drawn from one sample of a study of blood T cell repertoires in COVID-19. Sequencing used immunoSEQ multiplex PCR; TCRdb keeps in-frame clones, though not all of them. The data show more than 95,000 clones, 90% seen once. Sequences were obtained from peripheral blood. Every receptor here comes from a man aged 55 to 70 with acute or convalescent COVID-19. Both conserved end residues are part of each CDR3. The D gene is left open where the match is weak. The size field is filled for only some rows; it gives once, few, many or a size class.

d_gene	j_gene	abundance	v_gene	CDR3nt	CDR3aa
TRBD1	TRBJ1-2	-	TRBV19	TGTGCCAGTACCTCCGGGGACAGTCTCTATGGCTACACCTTC	CASTSGDSLYGYTF
TRBD1	TRBJ1-2	-	TRBV11-2	TGTGCCAGCAGCTTAATGACGGGACAGACTTATGGCTACACCTTC	CASSLMTGQTYGYTF
-	TRBJ1-2	-	TRBV5-6	TGTGCCAGCAGCGTAAAGGGCGGGGGCTACACCTTC	CASSVKGGGYTF
TRBD1	TRBJ2-3	-	TRBV2	TGTGCCAGCAGGTCTGGACAGGGGGCGCGTGGGACAGATACGCAGTATTTT	CASRSGQGARGTDTQYF
-	TRBJ1-1	-	TRBV5-6	TGTGCCAGCAGCTTGAAACTTACGAACACTGAAGCTTTCTTT	CASSLKLTNTEAFF
-	TRBJ1-6	-	TRBV14	TGTGCCAGCAGCCAAGGGGCGAACCTGGGAGTTAGCTCCTATAATTCACCCCTCCACTTT	CASSQGANLGVSSYNSPLHF
TRBD1	TRBJ1-5	once	TRBV30	TGTGCCTGGAGCCGAGCCGGGACAGTCGCTAGCAATCAGCCCCAGCATTTT	CAWSRAGTVASNQPQHF
-	TRBJ1-1	-	TRBV3-1/TRBV3-2	TGTGCCAGCAGCCAAGGTCAGGGGTATAACACTGAAGCTTTCTTT	CASSQGQGYNTEAFF
TRBD1	TRBJ1-2	few	TRBV19	TGTGCCAGTCTTAAGGGGGACAGGATCTATGGCTACACCTTC	CASLKGDRIYGYTF
-	TRBJ1-6	-	TRBV5-6	TGTGCCAGCAGCTCGCGGGCGGGAGGACGTTCACCCCTCCACTTT	CASSSRAGGRSPLHF
-	TRBJ1-2	-	TRBV12-3/TRBV12-4	TGTGCCAGCACCGTACGAGGGTTTGGAGGCTACACCTTC	CASTVRGFGGYTF
-	TRBJ2-7	-	TRBV7-2	TGTGCCAGCAGCTTATCAGGCGCAGGGGCAAGCTCCTACGAGCAGTACTTC	CASSLSGAGASSYEQYF
TRBD1	TRBJ1-2	-	TRBV18	TGTGCCAGCTCCATAACAGGGGGCGCCGATGGCTACACCTTC	CASSITGGADGYTF
-	TRBJ1-3	-	TRBV6-1	TGTGCCAGCAGGGAAGTAGGGGAAAACACCATATATTTT	CASREVGENTIYF
-	TRBJ1-2	-	TRBV11-2	TGTGCCAGCAGCTTAGGCGGTCAAAAGGGGTATGGCTACACCTTC	CASSLGGQKGYGYTF
TRBD1	TRBJ1-2	-	TRBV11-2	TGTGCCAGCACCTTGCAGGGGGGCGACTATGGCTACACCTTC	CASTLQGGDYGYTF
TRBD1	TRBJ2-3	few	TRBV11-3	TGTGCCAGCAGCCAGGACAGGAGCACAGATACGCAGTATTTT	CASSQDRSTDTQYF
TRBD1	TRBJ2-3	-	TRBV4-1	TGCGCCAGCAGTGAGGGGACAGGGTACACAGATACGCAGTATTTT	CASSEGTGYTDTQYF
TRBD1	TRBJ1-3	-	TRBV9	TGTGCCAGCAGCGAGGGGGACAGGGGTTACGGAAACACCATATATTTT	CASSEGDRGYGNTIYF
TRBD1	TRBJ2-7	-	TRBV3-1/TRBV3-2	TGTGCCAGCAGCCAAGATCAAGGGACAGGGAGGAACGAGCAGTACTTC	CASSQDQGTGRNEQYF
-	TRBJ2-1	-	TRBV3-1/TRBV3-2	TGTGCCAGCAGCCAAGTAGGCGGGGCCTACAATGAGCAGTTCTTC	CASSQVGGAYNEQFF
-	TRBJ1-1	-	TRBV5-8	TGTGCCAGCAGCTTGAAAAGGGGCGAGAACACTGAAGCTTTCTTT	CASSLKRGENTEAFF
-	TRBJ1-2	-	TRBV3-1/TRBV3-2	TGTGCCAGCAGCCAAGGCATCAAACTTAGCTATGGCTACACCTTC	CASSQGIKLSYGYTF
TRBD2	TRBJ2-1	once	TRBV5-1	TGCGCCAGCAGCTCTAACCCCGGACTAGCCAATGAGCAGTTCTTC	CASSSNPGLANEQFF
-	TRBJ1-2	once	TRBV7-6	TGTGCCAGCAGAATGGGGACTGGCTATGGCTACACCTTC	CASRMGTGYGYTF
-	TRBJ1-5	-	TRBV15	TGTGCCACCAGCAGGGACAAAGATCGGCAGCATTTT	CATSRDKDRQHF
TRBD1	TRBJ1-1	once	TRBV11-2	TGTGCCAGCAGCTTAGGGAGGGACAGGGTGATGAACACTGAAGCTTTCTTT	CASSLGRDRVMNTEAFF
TRBD1	TRBJ1-6	-	TRBV5-6	TGTGCCAGTGCGGACAGGGCATCACCCCTCCACTTT	CASADRASPLHF
-	TRBJ1-3	few	TRBV9	TGTGCCAGCAGCGTAGAGAGCCATCCCTCTGGAAACACCATATATTTT	CASSVESHPSGNTIYF
TRBD1	TRBJ1-5	-	TRBV3-1/TRBV3-2	TGTGCCAGCAGCCCAACAGGGGGAGATCAGCCCCAGCATTTT	CASSPTGGDQPQHF
-	TRBJ1-2	-	TRBV19	TGTGCCAGTAGTATAAAGGCTCTCGGGAACTATGGCTACACCTTC	CASSIKALGNYGYTF
-	TRBJ1-2	once	TRBV4-1	TGCGCCAGCAGCCAAGGCGGAGGGGTTAACTATGGCTACACCTTC	CASSQGGGVNYGYTF
-	TRBJ1-2	few	TRBV3-1/TRBV3-2	TGTGCCAGCAGCCAGGGGGGCTATGGCTACACCTTC	CASSQGGYGYTF
-	TRBJ2-2	-	TRBV24-1	TGTGCCACCAGTGAGCGGACAGTAACGAACACCGGGGAGCTGTTTTTT	CATSERTVTNTGELFF
TRBD1	TRBJ1-3	-	TRBV5-4	TGTGCCAGCAGCCTGATGACAGGGGGCCGAAACACCATATATTTT	CASSLMTGGRNTIYF
TRBD1	TRBJ1-4	-	TRBV2	TGTGCCAGCAGAGAGTGGGGACAGGCCGGATTAAGTGAAAAACTGTTTTTT	CASREWGQAGLSEKLFF
-	TRBJ1-2	-	TRBV11-2	TGTGCCAGCAGCTTAAATGAGGGAGGATCTGGCTACACCTTC	CASSLNEGGSGYTF
-	TRBJ1-5	-	TRBV6-5	TGTGCCAGCTTTGATACAGGGAGCAATCAGCCCCAGCATTTT	CASFDTGSNQPQHF
-	TRBJ1-2	-	TRBV7-9	TGTGCCAGCAGCGGGACTTTGAGGTCTAACTATGGCTACACCTTC	CASSGTLRSNYGYTF
TRBD1	TRBJ2-1	-	TRBV7-6	TGTGCCAGCAGCTCCCGGGACAGGGGGGGGAATGAGCAGTTCTTC	CASSSRDRGGNEQFF
-	TRBJ1-6	-	TRBV27	TGTGCCAGCAGTTATCTTCTCAGGGATTCACCCCTCCACTTT	CASSYLLRDSPLHF
TRBD1	TRBJ1-6	-	TRBV7-9	TGTGCCAGCAGCCCGGACAGGCAGAATTCACCCCTCCACTTT	CASSPDRQNSPLHF
-	TRBJ2-6	few	TRBV7-6	TGTGCCAGCAGCCCAAGCGTCGGGAACTCTGGGGCCAACGTCCTGACTTTC	CASSPSVGNSGANVLTF
TRBD2	TRBJ2-3	-	TRBV18	TGTGCCAGCTCACCACGTCGGGCTAGCGGGGGTTTTTCTAGCACAGATACGCAGTATTTT	CASSPRRASGGFSSTDTQYF
-	TRBJ1-1	-	TRBV5-1	TGCGCCAGCAGCGACGGGGGAGAGGCTTTCTTT	CASSDGGEAFF
-	TRBJ1-1	once	TRBV11-3	TGTGCCAGCAGCCTCGGGGGGGCCGGGACGGAAGCTTTCTTT	CASSLGGAGTEAFF
-	TRBJ1-5	-	TRBV27	TGTGCCAGCAGTGCCGAGGCAGTACGGGGACAGCCCCAGCATTTT	CASSAEAVRGQPQHF
-	TRBJ1-5	-	TRBV7-9	TGTGCCAGCAGTCCACAGGCCACCCATAGCAATCAGCCCCAGCATTTT	CASSPQATHSNQPQHF
TRBD2	TRBJ2-5	-	TRBV5-4	TGTGCCAGCAGCCAAACTAGCGGGAGCTCGAAAGAGACCCAGTACTTC	CASSQTSGSSKETQYF
TRBD1	TRBJ1-1	-	TRBV30	TGTGCCTGGGGGGTAACAGGGGGGAGAAGCTCTGAAGCTTTCTTT	CAWGVTGGRSSEAFF
-	TRBJ2-3	-	TRBV18	TGTGCCAGCTCACCAATGAGCGGGAGCACAGATACGCAGTATTTT	CASSPMSGSTDTQYF
-	TRBJ2-1	once	TRBV30	TGTGCCTGGGTCCGTAGAAACAGGCCCAATGAGCAGTTCTTC	CAWVRRNRPNEQFF
TRBD1	TRBJ1-5	-	TRBV6-5	TGTGCCAGCAGTTACTCGGGACAGAACAATCAGCCCCAGCATTTT	CASSYSGQNNQPQHF
-	TRBJ1-1	once	TRBV19	TGTGCCAGTAGTGTGACAGTAAAAGCCGAAGCTTTCTTT	CASSVTVKAEAFF
-	TRBJ2-2	-	TRBV7-9	TGTGCCAGCAGCGCCCTCGTTGCGGCCGGGGAGCTGTTTTTT	CASSALVAAGELFF